This passage covers 13 T cell receptor beta chains from one sample sequenced in a study of cytomegalovirus exposure and HLA in healthy donors. Amplification used 60 Vbeta primers and 13 Jbeta primers. Repertoires were generated with immunoSEQ multiplex PCR, while TCRdb's copy carries only in-frame clones and drops some. The profile covers 200,000 to 250,000 clones, with just under 80% appearing a single time and around 0.45% taken by the ten largest. The specimen was PBMCs. The receptors come from a boy between 10 and 17 years old in good health and CMV-seronegative.

The rearrangement links TRBV7-9 to TRBJ2-7, with D uncertain. Germline V CDR1 and CDR2: SEHNR, FQNEAQ (reference sequence). Trimming pared 4 bases from V and 1 base from J, leaving 5 bases between. This CDR3 has 12 residues. DNA for the CDR3: TGTGCCAGCAGCTCCCGGTCCTACGAGCAGTACTTC. Its translation: CASSSRSYEQYF.

The J gene is TRBJ2-3, the V gene TRBV7-9, with D possibly being TRBD1 (5 bases). The CDR3 is made up of 13 amino acids. V lost 1 base to trimming and J lost 9 bases, with 11 bases between them. From germline, CDR1 is SEHNR and CDR2 FQNEAQ (reference sequence). CDR3 amino acids: CASSLDGPGTQYF. The DNA for the CDR3 is TGTGCCAGCAGCTTAGACGGCCCAGGGACGCAGTATTTT.

CDR3 residues: CASSPTSGENEQFF. CDR3 in DNA: TGTGCCAGCAGCCCTACTAGCGGGGAGAATGAGCAGTTCTTC. The genes are TRBV2 and TRBJ2-1, with 10 bases identical to TRBD2. CDR1 SNHLY and CDR2 FYNNEI come from the germline V gene. The CDR3 is made up of 14 amino acids. Unmatched junction bases numbered 6, after V lost 6 bases and J lost 7 bases.

V usage is TRBV7-9 and J usage is TRBJ1-1; 8 nucleotides match TRBD1. V lost 5 bases to trimming and J lost 3 bases; unmatched junction nucleotides: 8. The germline CDR1 and CDR2 sequences are SEHNR and FQNEAQ (reference sequence). The length of the CDR3 is 15 residues. The CDR3, as DNA: TGTGCCAGCAGCCCAAGGACAGGGTCGGACACTGAAGCTTTCTTT. Translated: CASSPRTGSDTEAFF.

A few counts support this clone. This rearrangement joins TRBV5-4 to TRBJ1-1; TRBD1 aligns across 8 bases. This CDR3 is built from 14 residues. Germline CDR1 SGHNT, CDR2 YYREEE (reference sequence). The J segment lost 7 bases and the V segment lost 2 bases, leaving 7 bases of the junction unmatched. CDR3 bases: TGTGCCAGCAGCTTCAGGGGGCATCAGGGTGAAGCTTTCTTT. Protein sequence: CASSFRGHQGEAFF.

The V call is TRBV11-3, the J call TRBJ1-2, with D unclear. The CDR3 has 12 residues. Germline V gene lookup returns CDR1 SGHNT and CDR2 YENEEA. Trimming shortened V by 6 bases and J by 2 bases, and 7 bases separated the two germline ends. The CDR3 loop is CASSNINYGYTF. DNA of the CDR3: TGTGCCAGCAGTAACATAAACTATGGCTACACCTTC. Filled out from reference TRBV11-3 and TRBJ1-2, the complete variable domain reads EAGVVQSPRYKIIEKKQPVAFWCNPISGHNTLYWYLQNLGQGPELLIRYENEEAVDDSQLPKDRFSAERLKGVDSTLKIQPAELGDSAVYLCASSNINYGYTFGSGTRLTVV.

V gene TRBV15 combines with J gene TRBJ2-7; no clear D gene. Trimming pared 5 bases from V and 0 bases from J, leaving 14 bases between. This CDR3 is built from 15 residues. Germline V gene lookup returns CDR1 LNHNV and CDR2 YYDKDF (reference sequence). The CDR3 nucleotides are TGTGCCACCAGCTTTTACGGGTCTGGCTCCTACGAGCAGTACTTC. It is translated as CATSFYGSGSYEQYF.

This clone was counted only a few times. This chain uses TRBV6-1 with TRBJ1-4; D is ambiguous. V was clipped by 6 bases and J by 8 bases, with 7 bases between them. The CDR3 is made up of 11 amino acids. The V gene's germline CDR1 is MNHNS and CDR2 SASEGT. CDR3 DNA: TGTGCCAGCAGAAAACAAGAAAAACTGTTTTTT. This encodes CASRKQEKLFF.

The chain employs TRBV7-9 and TRBJ1-1, with 10 bases lining up with TRBD1. The germline gives CDR1 SEHNR, CDR2 FQNEAQ (reference sequence). The CDR3 contains 15 residues. Trimming at V came to 4 bases and at J to 7 bases, leaving 9 bases not matched to a gene. CDR3 DNA: TGTGCCAGCAGCTCGCCGGGACAGGGGCGGTTTGAAGCTTTCTTT. Protein product: CASSSPGQGRFEAFF.

V usage is TRBV6-5 and J usage is TRBJ1-5; TRBD1 is a possible D gene (5 bases). The germline V and J ends were trimmed by 6 bases and 3 bases, with 12 bases remaining between them. Per germline, CDR1 MNHEY and CDR2 SVGAGI. The CDR3 covers 14 residues. The CDR3 region is CASRDGGNNQPQHF. In DNA, the CDR3 is TGTGCCAGCAGAGACGGGGGAAACAATCAGCCCCAGCATTTT.

The gene calls are TRBV2 and TRBJ2-2, with 7 bases lining up with TRBD1. V was pared by 4 bases and J by 3 bases, with 8 bases of the junction left unmatched. The CDR3 sequence is 16 residues long. Germline CDR1 SNHLY, CDR2 FYNNEI. The CDR3 protein is CASSVERGRYTGELFF. The DNA of the CDR3 is TGTGCCAGCAGTGTGGAAAGGGGGCGATACACCGGGGAGCTGTTTTTT. Filled out from reference TRBV2 and TRBJ2-2, the complete variable domain reads EPEVTQTPSHQVTQMGQEVILRCVPISNHLYFYWYRQILGQKVEFLVSFYNNEISEKSEIFDDQFSVERPDGSNFTLKIRSTKLEDSAMYFCASSVERGRYTGELFFGEGSRLTVL.

The V and J genes are TRBV2 and TRBJ2-3, with D possibly matching TRBD2 (6 bases). Germline V gene sequence: CDR1 SNHLY, CDR2 FYNNEI. The CDR3 contains 15 residues. V dropped 2 bases and J dropped 1 base, with 10 bases sitting between them. CDR3 DNA: TGTGCCAGCAGTGAACGTACGGGGGGCACAGATACGCAGTATTTT. This gives the protein CASSERTGGTDTQYF.

This rearrangement joins TRBV5-1 to TRBJ2-3, with TRBD2 matching over 10 bases. The trim removed 4 bases at V and 2 bases at J, leaving 13 bases unmatched. The length of the CDR3 is 18 residues. The germline V gene encodes CDR1 SGHRS and CDR2 YFSETQ. In nucleotides, the CDR3 is TGCGCCAGCAGCAGGGGAATACCCAGCGGGGGGGACACAGATACGCAGTATTTT. As protein: CASSRGIPSGGDTDTQYF.